What follows is one T cell receptor beta chain and its context. This CDR3 is also generated by other DNA sequences in the sample. This sample stems from a study of blood T cell repertoires in COVID-19. Study-wide context: In each case, the material was cDNA or gDNA derived from T cells, B-cell-depleted T cells, or PBMCs.

The assay was immunoSEQ multiplex PCR, and TCRdb's table has in-frame clones only and misses some. The table lists roughly 78,000 clones, about 89% of them singletons. The CDR3 spans 16 residues. The germline V gene encodes CDR1 SGDLS and CDR2 YYNGEE. J was trimmed by 7 bases and V by 4 bases; bases with no gene match: 9. What was sequenced was peripheral blood. The V gene is TRBV9, the J gene TRBJ2-2; TRBD1 agrees at 11 bases. The TCR originated in a man aged 55-75 years with acute or convalescent COVID-19. This CDR3 is CASSFTGTGGFGELFF. Written as DNA, the CDR3 is TGTGCCAGCAGCTTTACCGGGACAGGGGGTTTCGGGGAGCTGTTTTTT.